Here is one T cell receptor (beta chain) with its context. This sample is part of a study of control samples from healthy donors and cancer patients. CDR1 is SGHAT and CDR2 is FQNNGV in the germline V gene. This CDR3 is built from 14 residues. The J segment lost 6 bases and the V segment lost 7 bases, leaving 12 bases of the junction unmatched. The method was immunoSEQ multiplex PCR; TCRdb's version includes in-frame clones alone and lacks a portion of them. The sample has roughly 370,000 clones; around nine tenths are singletons. V usage is TRBV11-2 and J usage is TRBJ2-7; 7 bases align to TRBD1. The source material was PBMCs. This receptor was obtained from a man aged 40-55 years with head and neck cancer. CDR3 bases: TGTGCCAGCACCTTTGACAGGGACCCCCTCGAGCAGTACTTC. Translated, it gives CASTFDRDPLEQYF.